Given below is one T cell receptor beta chain in context. In the original processing: Nucleated cell counts were estimated from reference gene primer amplification. Assay used: immunoSEQ multiplex PCR; TCRdb lists only in-frame clones, some missing. Clone size and the V and J calls come from that table; the DNA yielded D and trimming. Among around 180,000 clones, 80% to 85% were seen once, and the ten largest hold about 5%. This sample was taken from a study of blood T cell repertoires in COVID-19. Study context: T cells, B-cell-depleted T cells, or PBMCs supplied cDNA or gDNA.

The germline V gene has CDR1 SGDLS and CDR2 YYNGEE. The CDR3 is 14 residues long. V was pared by 4 bases and J by 9 bases, with 14 bases between. The sequenced sample was peripheral blood. This chain links TRBV9 with TRBJ1-6; no definite D call. This TCR was sampled from a woman under 40 with acute or convalescent COVID-19. The CDR3 nucleotides read TGTGCCAGCAGCCCAGGACTATTCGGTTCACCCCTCCACTTT. Encoded protein: CASSPGLFGSPLHF.